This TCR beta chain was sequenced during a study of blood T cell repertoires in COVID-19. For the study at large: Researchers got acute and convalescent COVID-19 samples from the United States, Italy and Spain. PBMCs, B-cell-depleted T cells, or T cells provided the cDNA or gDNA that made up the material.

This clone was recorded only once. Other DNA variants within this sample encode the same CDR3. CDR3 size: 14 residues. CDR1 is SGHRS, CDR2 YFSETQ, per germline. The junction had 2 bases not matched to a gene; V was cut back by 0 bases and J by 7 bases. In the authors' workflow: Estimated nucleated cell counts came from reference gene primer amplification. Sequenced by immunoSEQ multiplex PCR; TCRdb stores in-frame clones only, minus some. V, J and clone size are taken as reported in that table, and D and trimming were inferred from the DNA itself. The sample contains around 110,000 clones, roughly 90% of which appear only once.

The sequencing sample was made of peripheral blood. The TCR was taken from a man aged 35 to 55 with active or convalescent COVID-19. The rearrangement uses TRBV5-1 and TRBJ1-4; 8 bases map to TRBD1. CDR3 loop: CASSLGQGSEKLFF. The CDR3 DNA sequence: TGCGCCAGCAGCTTGGGACAGGGGAGTGAAAAACTGTTTTTT.